This TCR beta chain was found in a study of CD8 T cells in ankylosing spondylitis. The CDR3 is made up of 13 amino acids. Between the trimmed V and J ends, which lost 5 bases and 5 bases, there was a span of 10 bases. Germline V CDR1 and CDR2: MRHNA, SNTAGT. One entry per CDR3 protein, called by TCRdb with MiXCR from the 5' RACE reads. Of about 270,000 distinct CDR3 sequences in the sample, 32% were seen once. This clonotype was observed many times. Its cognate antigen is unknown. Study-wide results and caveats: Blood from ankylosing spondylitis patients appeared to carry a characteristic roughly 8-variant TCR beta motif.

Sample: blood, either unsorted or a sorted T cell fraction (not recorded which). The sequence came from a male donor with ankylosing spondylitis or in good health (not recorded which). The V gene is TRBV6-4, the J gene TRBJ2-1; D call uncertain. Here the CDR3 DNA reads TGTGCCAGCAGTCTCCCCGGGCACAATGAGCAGTTCTTC. This translates into CASSLPGHNEQFF.